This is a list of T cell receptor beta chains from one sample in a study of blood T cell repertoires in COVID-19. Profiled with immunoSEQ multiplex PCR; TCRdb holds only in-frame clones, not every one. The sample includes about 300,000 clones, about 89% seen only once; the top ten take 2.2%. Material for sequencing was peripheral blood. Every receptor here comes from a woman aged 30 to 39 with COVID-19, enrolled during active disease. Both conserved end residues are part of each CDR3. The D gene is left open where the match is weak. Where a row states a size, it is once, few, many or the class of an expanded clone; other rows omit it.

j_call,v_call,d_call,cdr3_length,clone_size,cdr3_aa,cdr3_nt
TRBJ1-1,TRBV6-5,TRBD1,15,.,CASTSPGQRNTEAFF,TGTGCCAGCACCTCGCCGGGACAGCGGAACACTGAAGCTTTCTTT
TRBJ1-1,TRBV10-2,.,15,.,CASRWGGQLNTEAFF,TGCGCCAGCAGGTGGGGGGGGCAGTTGAACACTGAAGCTTTCTTT
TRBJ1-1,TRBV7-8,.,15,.,CASSLVRGGITEAFF,TGTGCCAGCAGCTTAGTGCGCGGGGGCATAACTGAAGCTTTCTTT
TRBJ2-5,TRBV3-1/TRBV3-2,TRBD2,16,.,CASSQGTSGLQETQYF,TGTGCCAGCAGCCAGGGGACTAGCGGACTACAAGAGACCCAGTACTTC
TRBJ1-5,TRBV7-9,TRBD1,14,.,CASSLAGQGGSQHF,TGTGCCAGCAGCTTAGCGGGACAGGGGGGATCCCAGCATTTT
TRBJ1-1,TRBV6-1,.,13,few,CASSEVSLTEAFF,TGTGCCAGCAGTGAAGTTTCTCTAACTGAAGCTTTCTTT
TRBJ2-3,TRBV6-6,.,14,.,CASKGGPSTDTQYF,TGTGCCAGCAAAGGAGGGCCTAGCACAGATACGCAGTATTTT
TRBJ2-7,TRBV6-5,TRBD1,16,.,CASSYQTGGYSYEQYF,TGTGCCAGCAGTTACCAGACAGGGGGCTACTCCTACGAGCAGTACTTC
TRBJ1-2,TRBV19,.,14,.,CASSNQGSNYGYTF,TGTGCCAGTAGTAACCAGGGTTCTAACTATGGCTACACCTTC
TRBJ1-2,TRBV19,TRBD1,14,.,CASSIPTGRYGYTF,TGTGCCAGTAGTATCCCGACAGGGCGGTATGGCTACACCTTC
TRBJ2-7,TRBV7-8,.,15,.,CASSLAELPIYEQYF,TGTGCCAGCAGCTTAGCGGAACTACCAATCTACGAGCAGTACTTC
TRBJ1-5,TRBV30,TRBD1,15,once,CAWSAAGQGHQPQHF,TGTGCCTGGAGTGCGGCGGGACAGGGGCATCAGCCCCAGCATTTT
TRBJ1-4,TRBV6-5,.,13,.,CASSSSTNEKLFF,TGTGCCAGCAGTTCTTCAACTAATGAAAAACTGTTTTTT
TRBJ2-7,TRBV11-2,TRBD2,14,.,CASSPGTSPTTQYF,TGTGCCAGCAGCCCCGGGACTAGCCCTACCACGCAGTACTTC
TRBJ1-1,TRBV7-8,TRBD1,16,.,CASSLDRGQGNTEAFF,TGTGCCAGCAGCTTAGACAGGGGGCAGGGGAACACTGAAGCTTTCTTT
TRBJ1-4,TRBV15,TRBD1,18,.,CATSRVPVSGGAGEKLFF,TGTGCCACCAGCAGAGTTCCAGTTTCAGGGGGCGCGGGTGAAAAACTGTTTTTT
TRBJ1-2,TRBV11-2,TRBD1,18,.,CASSRSSGTGGFSYGYTF,TGTGCCAGCAGCAGGAGCTCCGGGACAGGGGGCTTCTCATATGGCTACACCTTC
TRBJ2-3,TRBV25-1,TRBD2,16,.,CASSVGTSGRADTQYF,TGTGCCAGCAGTGTCGGGACTAGCGGGAGGGCAGATACGCAGTATTTT
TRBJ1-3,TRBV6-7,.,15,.,CASSYKSGVGNTIYF,TGTGCCAGCAGTTACAAATCAGGGGTTGGAAACACCATATATTTT
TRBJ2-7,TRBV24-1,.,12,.,CATSDFGDEQYF,TGTGCCACCAGTGATTTCGGAGACGAGCAGTACTTC
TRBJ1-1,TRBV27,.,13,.,CASSPTVITEAFF,TGTGCCAGCAGTCCGACAGTCATAACTGAAGCTTTCTTT
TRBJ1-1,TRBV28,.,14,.,CASSSSTGLTEAFF,TGTGCCAGCAGTTCGTCGACAGGACTTACTGAAGCTTTCTTT
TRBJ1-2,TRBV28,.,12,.,CASSAGIFGYTF,TGTGCCAGCAGCGCAGGGATTTTTGGCTACACCTTC
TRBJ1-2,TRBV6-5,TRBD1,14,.,CASSFQGVGYGYTF,TGTGCCAGCAGTTTTCAGGGGGTCGGCTATGGCTACACCTTC
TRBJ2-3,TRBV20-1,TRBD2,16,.,CSASYSLAGDPDTQYF,TGCAGTGCTAGTTATAGTTTGGCGGGAGACCCAGATACGCAGTATTTT
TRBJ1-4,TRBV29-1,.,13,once,CSFSGVTNEKLFF,TGCAGCTTCTCAGGGGTTACTAATGAAAAACTGTTTTTT
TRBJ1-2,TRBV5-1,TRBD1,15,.,CASSLADRAGYGYTF,TGCGCCAGCAGCTTGGCGGACAGGGCTGGCTATGGCTACACCTTC
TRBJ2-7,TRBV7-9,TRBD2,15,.,CASSPPLSGRYEQYF,TGTGCCAGCAGCCCCCCTCTGAGCGGGAGGTACGAGCAGTACTTC
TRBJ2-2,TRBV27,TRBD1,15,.,CASSTGTGGAGELFF,TGTGCCAGCAGCACCGGGACAGGGGGGGCCGGGGAGCTGTTTTTT
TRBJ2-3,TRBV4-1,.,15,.,CASSQIRQGTDTQYF,TGCGCCAGCAGCCAAATTAGACAGGGCACAGATACGCAGTATTTT
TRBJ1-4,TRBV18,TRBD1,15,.,CASSPMDREAEKLFF,TGTGCCAGCTCACCGATGGACAGGGAAGCTGAAAAACTGTTTTTT
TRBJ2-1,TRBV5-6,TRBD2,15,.,CASSRGAGEWNEQFF,TGTGCCAGCAGCCGAGGCGCGGGAGAGTGGAATGAGCAGTTCTTC
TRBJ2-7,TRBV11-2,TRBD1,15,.,CASSHRDRVDYEQYF,TGTGCCAGCAGCCACCGGGACAGGGTTGATTACGAGCAGTACTTC
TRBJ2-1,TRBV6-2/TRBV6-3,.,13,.,CASSYLNSDEEVF,TGTGCCAGCAGTTACTTGAATTCGGATGAGGAGGTCTTC
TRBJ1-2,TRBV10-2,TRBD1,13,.,CASTRQGDYGYTF,TGCGCCAGCACTAGACAGGGGGACTATGGCTACACCTTC
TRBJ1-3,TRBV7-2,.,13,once,CASRSASGNTIYF,TGTGCCAGCAGGAGTGCTTCTGGAAACACCATATATTTT
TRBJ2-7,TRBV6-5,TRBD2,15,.,CASSSALAGVLEQYF,TGTGCCAGCAGTTCGGCACTAGCGGGAGTGCTCGAGCAGTACTTC
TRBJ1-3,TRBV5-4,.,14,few,CASSTTGPGNTIYF,TGTGCCAGCAGCACAACAGGGCCTGGAAACACCATATATTTT
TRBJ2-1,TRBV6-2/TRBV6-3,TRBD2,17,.,CASSYRVAGVVENEQFF,TGTGCCAGCAGTTACCGGGTAGCGGGAGTTGTAGAGAATGAGCAGTTCTTC
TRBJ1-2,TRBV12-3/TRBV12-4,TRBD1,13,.,CASRHRDRGGYTF,TGTGCCAGCAGACACCGGGACAGGGGTGGCTACACCTTC
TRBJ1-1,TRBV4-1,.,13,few,CASSPVAGAEAFF,TGCGCCAGCAGCCCGGTGGCAGGGGCTGAAGCTTTCTTT
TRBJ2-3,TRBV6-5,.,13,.,CASSMAAGDTQYF,TGTGCCAGCAGTATGGCAGCGGGAGATACGCAGTATTTT
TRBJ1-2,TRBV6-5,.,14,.,CASSYIGTNYGYTF,TGTGCCAGCAGTTACATCGGGACTAACTATGGCTACACCTTC
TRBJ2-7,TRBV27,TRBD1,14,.,CASSLGTGIGEQYF,TGTGCCAGCAGTTTAGGGACAGGGATTGGAGAGCAGTACTTC
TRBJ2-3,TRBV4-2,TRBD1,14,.,CASSPQTGADTQYF,TGTGCCAGCAGCCCGCAGACAGGGGCAGATACGCAGTATTTT
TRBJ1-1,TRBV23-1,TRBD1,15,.,CASKDRAPPGTEAFF,TGCGCCAGCAAGGACAGGGCACCCCCGGGGACTGAAGCTTTCTTT
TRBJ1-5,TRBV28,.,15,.,CASTPRGGTRQPQHF,TGTGCCAGCACCCCTAGGGGGGGTACGCGTCAGCCCCAGCATTTT
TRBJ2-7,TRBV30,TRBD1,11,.,CAWGTGGEQYF,TGTGCCTGGGGGACAGGGGGTGAGCAGTACTTC
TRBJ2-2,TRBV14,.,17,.,CASSQDSGTRNTGELFF,TGTGCCAGCAGCCAAGATAGTGGGACAAGGAACACCGGGGAGCTGTTTTTT